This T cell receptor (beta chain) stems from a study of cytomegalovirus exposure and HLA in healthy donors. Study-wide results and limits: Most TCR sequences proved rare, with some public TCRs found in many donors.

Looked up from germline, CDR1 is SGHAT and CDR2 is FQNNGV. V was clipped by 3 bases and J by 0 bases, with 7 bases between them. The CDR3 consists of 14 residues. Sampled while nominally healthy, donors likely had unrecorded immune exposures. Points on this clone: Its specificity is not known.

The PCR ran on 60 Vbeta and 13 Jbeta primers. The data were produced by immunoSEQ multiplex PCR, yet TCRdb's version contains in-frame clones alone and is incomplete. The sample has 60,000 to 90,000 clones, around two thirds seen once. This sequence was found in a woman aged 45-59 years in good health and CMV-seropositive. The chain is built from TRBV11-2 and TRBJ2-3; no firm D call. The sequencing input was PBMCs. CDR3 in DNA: TGTGCCAGCAGCTTGTACGGGAGCACAGATACGCAGTATTTT. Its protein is CASSLYGSTDTQYF.